This T cell receptor beta chain came from a study of cytotoxic CD8 clonotypes in ibrutinib-treated CLL. In the study overall: By median roughly 72 months, 12 had progressed and 14 stayed remitted; responses had been 2 complete and about 24 partial.

This CDR3 comprises 12 residues. The germline V and J ends were trimmed by 3 bases and 2 bases, with 7 bases remaining between them. Germline lookup yields CDR1 GTSNPN and CDR2 SVGIG (reference sequence). About this clone: Antigen specificity is unknown.

Approximately 2 micrograms of genomic DNA from cryopreserved PBMCs went into TCR beta libraries. TCRdb's copy holds only in-frame clones and misses some; the assay was immunoSEQ multiplex PCR. The sample records about 250,000 clones, 70% being singletons. Points from the study as a whole: Clonality grew at ibrutinib response; at progression, it decreased back toward baseline.

The chain couples TRBV30 to TRBJ1-1; unclear D gene. The clonotype was recovered from a human donor with chronic lymphocytic leukemia. Sequences were derived from PBMCs, sampled after 24 months of ibrutinib treatment. This CDR3 reads CAWRAINTEAFF. The CDR3 bases are TGTGCCTGGAGAGCAATTAACACTGAAGCTTTCTTT.